This T cell receptor (beta chain) was captured by sequencing in a study of blood T cells in healthy people across ages (dated by TCRdb to between 2015 and 2017). A note on the overall study: In model experiments, template switching captured about one uniquely barcoded TCR beta cDNA molecule for every two T cells. The study measured age-related changes in TCR beta repertoire diversity using deep sequencing normalized with unique cDNA molecular identifiers. The donors were divided into four age groups: young (average around 16 years), middle-aged (around 37), aged (around 67) and long-lived (about 84). Using the same blood draw, the study looked at two additional independent replicas of 1 million unique cDNA reads for two donors, one aged 18 to 30 and the other aged 80 or older.

To prepare the library, 5' RACE was applied. Reads for this sample came from an Illumina HiSeq 2500. The second PCR ran for about 7 to 11 cycles and used a J-beta primer mix along with a sample-barcoded 5' primer. A unique molecular identifier was introduced onto each TCR beta cDNA molecule by a template-switch 5' adaptor carrying 12 random nucleotides. At least 2.5 million CDR3-containing paired-end reads were obtained from each sample. First-strand cDNA synthesis was performed from all RNA using the Mint cDNA synthesis kit, with priming by a TRBC-specific oligonucleotide. Following uracil-DNA glycosylase treatment, a first 18-cycle PCR with universal primers M1SS and BC2_uni_R was performed on all cDNA. The source study handled its data this way. Each sample was normalized by randomly selecting 1 million high-quality reads, each carrying a distinct molecular identifier. Reads sharing molecular identifiers were discarded rather than binned into consensus sequences. MiTCR, set to a Q25 quality threshold and the strictest error-elimination algorithm, was used for CDR3 identification, clonotype clustering and error correction. A nonparametric unseen species model with Euler transformation was used to estimate lower-bound total TCR beta diversity. The public reads were reprocessed in TCRdb via fastp at Q25 and MiXCR, keeping in-frame beta chains. Rows are unified per CDR3 protein, each entry keeping the most common DNA and genes. The V and J calls and clone size are TCRdb's, not the authors'. A total of about 760,000 distinct CDR3 sequences appear in this sample, 20% to 30% of them only once. The top ten clones comprise 9.4% of the sample.

The CDR3 contains 17 residues, cysteine and phenylalanine counted. Only the CDR3 DNA is retained, 51 bases long and in frame from the first base. The germline V gene yields SGHAT for CDR1 and FQNNGV for CDR2. Summary of the overall study and its limitations: Observed TCR beta diversity correlated strongly with the percentage of naive T cells measured by flow cytometry. Because donor CMV infection status was unknown, age-related changes in expanded clonotypes were potentially confounded. Estimates of total diversity from one million sequenced T cells were regarded as lower bounds and underestimates. As age increased, observed TCR beta diversity per million T cells dropped in a roughly linear way, and a significant reduction was already evident by age about 40. Compared with the aged group, the long-lived group had more naive CD4+ T cells, fewer expanded clones and increased TCR diversity, a pattern suggesting age selection. Bulk unsorted PBMC profiling prevented conclusive comparison of naive and antigen-experienced compartments.

The 39 donors, aged about 6 to 100 years, were systemically healthy Caucasian individuals from Russia. Around 10 milliliters of peripheral blood were drawn from each donor into EDTA-treated Vacutainer tubes. Ficoll-Paque density-gradient centrifugation was used to isolate PBMCs, with at least 6 million per sample. Total RNA, at least 5 micrograms per sample, was extracted from PBMCs with Trizol reagent. For every donor, flow cytometry on a PBMC aliquot measured the percentage of naive CD45RAhigh/CD27high T cells. This clonotype was observed a handful of times. Its antigen is still unknown. Within one base of it there is no much larger clone, and no base qualities were kept. These data were likewise used in another study, on T cells of mothers and their children. The second source states: Nine systemically healthy Caucasian individuals, comprising three mothers and their six children, were included as donors. cDNA synthesis consumed the entire amount of extracted RNA, loaded at around 1.5 ug RNA in each 15 ul reaction. In the second PCR, the M1S primer added sample barcodes and 2-4 random nucleotides. More than 8 million TCR beta CDR3 reads were obtained from each mother, and about 3 million reads were obtained from each child. Thymic selection shapes the output of TCR recombination in a similar way in related and unrelated pairs, and inherited differences have a minor effect. Related mother-child pairs always showed normalized repertoire overlap that was slightly higher than in unrelated mother-child pairs, though the difference was never significant. Persistent microchimeric T cell clones were not detected, at a sensitivity of around 95 clones per million clonotypes. Deep NGS was used in the study to compare the TCR beta repertoires of mothers and children and to look for features that separate related mother-child pairs from unrelated individuals. The mean age was about 38 +/- 4 years for the mothers and approximately 11 +/- 4 years for the children. Libraries were sequenced on Illumina HiSeq 2000 with 100+100 nt paired-end reads after adapter ligation with NEBNext reagents. To prevent cross-contamination, the mother and child libraries were prepared a month apart and were sequenced in separate runs. For each donor, between about 500,000 and 2,200,000 distinct TCR beta clonotypes were identified. Naive TCR beta clonotypes were estimated from low-frequency clonotypes matched to each donor's FACS-determined naive share, without sorting.

The receptor was isolated from a boy under 18 in good health. Here the chain combines TRBV11-2 and TRBJ2-5; D gene: possibly TRBD2, on 6 matching bases. The J call may be incorrect, as the DNA end agrees better with TRBJ2-7. The sample taken for sequencing was blood. The sequenced DNA is TGTGCCAGCAGCTTACCCTACCTGGGGGACTCCTCCTACGAGCAGTACTTC. It encodes CASSLPYLGDSSYEQYF.